Listed below are T cell receptor beta chains from one sample, sequenced in a study of glioma-infiltrating T cells after dendritic cell vaccination. Clones were sequenced by immunoSEQ multiplex PCR, and TCRdb holds only the in-frame ones, with some missing. Of approximately 82,000 clones in the sample, roughly 89% were seen once. The sequences come from blood, collected before dendritic cell vaccination. These TCRs come from a human donor with glioblastoma. CDR3s include the opening cysteine and the closing phenylalanine or tryptophan. Each record gives: clone size, J gene, D gene, V gene, CDR3 DNA, CDR3 protein. D genes are given only for firm matches. Clone size is not always given. Where it is, it says once, few, many or a class for expanded clones.

NA TRBJ2-3 TRBD1 TRBV6-1 TGTGCCAGCAGTGAAGCGGGACAGGGGATGGCAGATACGCAGTATTTT CASSEAGQGMADTQYF
NA TRBJ2-7 NA TRBV5-4 TGTGCCAGCAGCTTTGGGGAGTACGAGCAGTACTTC CASSFGEYEQYF
NA TRBJ2-4 NA TRBV7-2 TGTGCCAGCAGCCCCAGGGGGGTAGGAGCCAAAAACATTCAGTACTTC CASSPRGVGAKNIQYF
NA TRBJ2-7 TRBD2 TRBV7-2 TGTGCCAGCAGCACGGGGACTAGCGGTTTCGAGCAGTACTTC CASSTGTSGFEQYF
NA TRBJ2-7 TRBD1 TRBV2 TGTGCCAGCGGGGGACAGGACTACGAGCAGTACTTC CASGGQDYEQYF
NA TRBJ1-1 NA TRBV6-5 TGTGCCAGCAGTTACTCACTCCCTATGAACACTGAAGCTTTCTTT CASSYSLPMNTEAFF
NA TRBJ2-2 NA TRBV19 TGTGCCAGTACCGGGACGTCCGGGACAAGCAACACCGGGGAGCTGTTTTTT CASTGTSGTSNTGELFF
NA TRBJ1-1 NA TRBV6-5 TGTGCCAGCAGCTCGTCCCAGGGGCCCACTGAAGCTTTCTTT CASSSSQGPTEAFF
NA TRBJ2-3 NA TRBV2 TGTGCCAGCAGTCCGTACACAGATACGCAGTATTTT CASSPYTDTQYF
NA TRBJ2-7 NA TRBV5-6 TGTGCCAGCAGCTTTGGGCGGGGGCTGTCCTACGAGCAGTACTTC CASSFGRGLSYEQYF
once TRBJ2-3 TRBD2 TRBV4-1 TGCGCCAGCAGCCAAGCGCTAGCGGGAGATACGCAGTATTTT CASSQALAGDTQYF
NA TRBJ2-7 TRBD2 TRBV6-6 TGTGCCAGCAGCCCCCGACTAGCGTGGGAGCAGTACTTC CASSPRLAWEQYF
NA TRBJ1-1 NA TRBV30 TGTGCCTGGAGTTGGGCCATGAACACTGAAGCTTTCTTT CAWSWAMNTEAFF
NA TRBJ2-1 NA TRBV6-5 TGTGCCAGCACCATTTCAAGGGGTGGGGAGCAGTTCTTC CASTISRGGEQFF
once TRBJ1-2 TRBD1 TRBV2 TGTGCCAGCAGTGGCGGACAGGCAGGGTATGGCTACACCTTC CASSGGQAGYGYTF
NA TRBJ1-1 NA TRBV11-3 TGTGCCAGCAGCTTAGTCGGGATTGAAGCTTTCTTT CASSLVGIEAFF
once TRBJ1-5 TRBD1 TRBV6-6 TGTGCCAGCAGTCGACAGGGGGCGATTCAGCCCCAGCATTTT CASSRQGAIQPQHF
NA TRBJ1-1 TRBD1 TRBV9 TGTGCCAGCAGCACGGGACAGGGTGGTGTCGCTTTCTTT CASSTGQGGVAFF
NA TRBJ1-4 TRBD1 TRBV5-1 TGCGCCAGCAGCTTGTCTACCCAGGGGGCAAATGAAAAACTGTTTTTT CASSLSTQGANEKLFF
NA TRBJ1-1 TRBD1 TRBV5-1 TGCGCCAGCAGCCCGGGACAGGGACTGTATGCTTTCTTT CASSPGQGLYAFF
NA TRBJ2-3 NA TRBV6-1 TGTGCCAGCAGTGAAAGGGGCCCCACAGATACGCAGTATTTT CASSERGPTDTQYF
NA TRBJ2-7 TRBD1 TRBV28 TGTGCCAGCAGCACCGACAGGACAGGGTTCTACGAGCAGTACTTC CASSTDRTGFYEQYF
NA TRBJ2-1 TRBD1 TRBV6-1 TGTGCCAGCAGTGAGGGGACAGAGGGGAGTGAGCAGTTCTTC CASSEGTEGSEQFF
NA TRBJ2-1 NA TRBV14 TGTGCCAGCAGCCAAGCCCCATCCAGGCTCTCCTACAATGAGCAGTTCTTC CASSQAPSRLSYNEQFF
few TRBJ2-1 NA TRBV5-1 TGCGCCAGCAGCGCTAGCGTCCAATACAATGAGCAGTTCTTC CASSASVQYNEQFF
NA TRBJ2-2 TRBD1 TRBV6-4 TGTGCCAGCAGTGGGGACAGGGACACCGGGGAGCTGTTTTTT CASSGDRDTGELFF
NA TRBJ1-2 TRBD1 TRBV6-1 TGTGCCATCACCCGTGGGACAGGGGAGGGCTACACCTTC CAITRGTGEGYTF
NA TRBJ1-2 NA TRBV5-1 TGCGCCAGCAGCTTGACGGGGGGCGGGGATGGCTACACCTTC CASSLTGGGDGYTF
NA TRBJ2-2 TRBD2 TRBV19 TGTGCCAGTTCGCGTGGCGGGAGGGCGAGCACCGGGGAGCTGTTTTTT CASSRGGRASTGELFF
once TRBJ1-5 NA TRBV2 TGTGCCAGCAGGGCGACAGTTAATCCAAATCAGCCCCAGCATTTT CASRATVNPNQPQHF
NA TRBJ2-3 NA TRBV20-1 TGCAGTGCTAGCGTTCGAGATACGCAGTATTTT CSASVRDTQYF
NA TRBJ1-5 NA TRBV10-3 TGTGCCATCAGTGAGTCCTCAGGTCGGTATCAGCCCCAGCATTTT CAISESSGRYQPQHF
NA TRBJ2-3 NA TRBV6-1 TGTGCCAGCCATAGCGGAGCTAGCACAGATACGCAGTATTTT CASHSGASTDTQYF
NA TRBJ1-4 NA TRBV7-9 TGTGCCAGCAGCCGCGCTGAAAAACTGTTTTTT CASSRAEKLFF
NA TRBJ1-1 NA TRBV7-9 TGTGCCAGCAGCCCCCAGACTGAAGCTTTCTTT CASSPQTEAFF
NA TRBJ1-1 NA TRBV15 TGTGCCACCGACTCGCGAGGGGGCACTGAAGCTTTCTTT CATDSRGGTEAFF
NA TRBJ1-2 TRBD1 TRBV4-1 TGCGCCAGCAGCCAAAAGACAGGGATATATGGCTACACCTTC CASSQKTGIYGYTF
NA TRBJ1-3 NA TRBV11-1 TGTGCCAGCAGCCCATCGGGACACTCTGGAAACACCATATATTTT CASSPSGHSGNTIYF
NA TRBJ1-2 NA TRBV9 TGTGCCAGCAGCGTCAATACAGGGAACTATGGCTACACCTTC CASSVNTGNYGYTF
few TRBJ2-5 TRBD2 TRBV4-2 TGTGCCAGCAGCCAAGGGACTAGCGGACCTCAGGGGGAGACCCAGTACTTC CASSQGTSGPQGETQYF